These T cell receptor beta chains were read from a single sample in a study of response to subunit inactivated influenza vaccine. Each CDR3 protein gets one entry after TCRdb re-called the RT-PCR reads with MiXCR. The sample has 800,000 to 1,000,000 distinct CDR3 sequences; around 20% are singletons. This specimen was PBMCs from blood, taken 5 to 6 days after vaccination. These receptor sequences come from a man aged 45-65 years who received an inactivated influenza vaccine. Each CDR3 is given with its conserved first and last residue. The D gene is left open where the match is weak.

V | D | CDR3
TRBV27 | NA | CASSPDREGGSTRNQPQHF
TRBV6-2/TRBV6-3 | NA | CASNRDNNQPQHF
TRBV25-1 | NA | CASKETGMNTEAFF
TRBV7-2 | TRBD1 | CASSRPGQVLYF
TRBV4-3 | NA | CASSQDAGATTGELFF
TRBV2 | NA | CASTQTINYNEQFF
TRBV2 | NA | CASSERGRVGEQFF
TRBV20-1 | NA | CSARDLAGAKETQYF
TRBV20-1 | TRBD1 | CSARGQGITEAFF
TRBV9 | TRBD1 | CASSGTEGADQPQHF
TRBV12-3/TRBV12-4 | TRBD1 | CASSFTGVHEQYF
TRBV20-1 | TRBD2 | CSASAVYVWRGGPETQYF
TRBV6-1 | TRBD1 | CASSGRGLTYNEQFF
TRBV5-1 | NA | CASSLITATDTQYF
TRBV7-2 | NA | CASSPTTPYEQYF
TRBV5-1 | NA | CASSQSDGTDTQYF
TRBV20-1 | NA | CSAHRGDTQYF